This T cell receptor beta chain was sequenced for a study of blood T cell repertoires in COVID-19. This clone has only a few counts. Original data processing: The authors estimated nucleated cell counts from reference gene primer amplification. Assay used: immunoSEQ multiplex PCR; TCRdb lists only in-frame clones, some missing. V and J calls and clone size are those listed in that table; D and trimming were worked out from the DNA. The sample has some 320,000 clones, about 88% seen once; the top ten hold around 2.5%. This study enrolled people aged about 18 to 100 from approximately 24 US geographic areas. Each recovered donor of Cohort 3 presented with two negative PCRs, clearance, or symptom resolution. In germline, CDR1 is SGHRS, CDR2 YFSETQ. With 0 bases removed from V and 5 bases from J, the gap between germline ends came to 3 bases. The CDR3 has 11 residues.

The material sequenced was PBMCs or T cells enriched from blood (not recorded which). This TCR came from a man aged 55 to 69 who had recovered from COVID-19. This chain connects TRBV5-1 to TRBJ2-7; D gene unclear. CDR3 sequence reads: CASSLDNEQYF. The DNA of the CDR3 is TGCGCCAGCAGCTTGGACAACGAGCAGTACTTC.